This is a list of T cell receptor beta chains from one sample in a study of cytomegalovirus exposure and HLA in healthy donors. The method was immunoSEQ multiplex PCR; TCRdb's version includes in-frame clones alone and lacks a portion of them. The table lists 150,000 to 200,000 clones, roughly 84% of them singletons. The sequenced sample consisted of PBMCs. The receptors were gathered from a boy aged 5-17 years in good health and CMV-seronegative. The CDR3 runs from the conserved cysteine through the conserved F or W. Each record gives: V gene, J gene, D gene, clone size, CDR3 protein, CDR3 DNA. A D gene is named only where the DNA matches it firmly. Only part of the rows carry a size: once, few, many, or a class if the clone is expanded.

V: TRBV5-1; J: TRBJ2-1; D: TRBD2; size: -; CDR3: CASSSGTSGSGEQFF; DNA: TGCGCCAGCAGCTCCGGGACTAGCGGGAGCGGTGAGCAGTTCTTC
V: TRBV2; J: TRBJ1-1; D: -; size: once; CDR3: CASRPLDSQNTEAFF; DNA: TGTGCCAGCAGACCTCTTGACAGCCAGAACACTGAAGCTTTCTTT
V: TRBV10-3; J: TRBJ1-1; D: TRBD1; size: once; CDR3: CATTGQRNTEAFF; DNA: TGTGCCACGACGGGACAGCGCAACACTGAAGCTTTCTTT
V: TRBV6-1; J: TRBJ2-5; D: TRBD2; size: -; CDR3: CASSEMRTGGPEETQYF; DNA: TGTGCCAGCAGTGAAATGAGGACGGGAGGGCCAGAAGAGACCCAGTACTTC
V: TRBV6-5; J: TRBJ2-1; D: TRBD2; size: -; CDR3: CASSPTSGHYNEQFF; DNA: TGTGCCAGCAGTCCGACTAGCGGGCACTACAATGAGCAGTTCTTC
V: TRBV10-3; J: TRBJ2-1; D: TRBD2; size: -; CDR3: CAITSGSTNEQFF; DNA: TGTGCCATCACTAGCGGGAGTACCAATGAGCAGTTCTTC
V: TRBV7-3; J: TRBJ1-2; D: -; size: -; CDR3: CASSFLDERDYTF; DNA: TGTGCCAGCAGCTTTCTAGACGAACGGGACTACACCTTC
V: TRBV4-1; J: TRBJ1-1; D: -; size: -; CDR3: CASSQEDSFYTEAFF; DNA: TGCGCCAGCAGCCAAGAGGACAGTTTTTACACTGAAGCTTTCTTT
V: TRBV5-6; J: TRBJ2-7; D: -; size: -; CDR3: CASSWRTGLKDF; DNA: TGTGCCAGCAGCTGGCGGACTGGACTCAAAGACTTC
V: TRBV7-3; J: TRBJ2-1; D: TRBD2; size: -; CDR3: CASSAIRAGDINEQFF; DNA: TGTGCCAGCAGCGCCATCCGAGCGGGAGATATCAATGAGCAGTTCTTC
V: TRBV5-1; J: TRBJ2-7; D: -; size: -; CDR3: CASSRDSYSYEQYF; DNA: TGCGCCAGCAGCCGCGACAGTTACTCCTACGAGCAGTACTTC
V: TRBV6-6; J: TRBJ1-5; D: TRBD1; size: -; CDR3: CASSTGDQPQHF; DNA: TGTGCCAGCAGTACAGGGGATCAGCCCCAGCATTTT
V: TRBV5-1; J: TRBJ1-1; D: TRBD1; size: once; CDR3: CASSLGTERLNTEAFF; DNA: TGCGCCAGCAGCTTAGGGACAGAAAGACTGAACACTGAAGCTTTCTTT
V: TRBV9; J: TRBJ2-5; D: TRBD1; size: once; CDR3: CASSATGGVETQYF; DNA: TGTGCCAGCAGCGCTACAGGGGGCGTGGAGACCCAGTACTTC
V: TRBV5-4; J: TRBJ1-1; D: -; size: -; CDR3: CASSSSFTEAFF; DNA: TGTGCCAGCAGCTCAAGCTTCACTGAAGCTTTCTTT
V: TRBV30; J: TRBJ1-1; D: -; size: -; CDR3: CAWSDRAEAFF; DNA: TGTGCCTGGAGTGACAGGGCGGAGGCTTTCTTT
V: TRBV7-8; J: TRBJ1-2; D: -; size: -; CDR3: CASSLLFRTANYGYTF; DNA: TGTGCCAGCAGCTTATTGTTTAGGACAGCTAACTATGGCTACACCTTC
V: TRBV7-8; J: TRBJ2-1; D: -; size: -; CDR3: CASSLRSRTGDNEQFF; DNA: TGTGCCAGCAGCTTACGGTCCAGGACTGGGGACAATGAGCAGTTCTTC
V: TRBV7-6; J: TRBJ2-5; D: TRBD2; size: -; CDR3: CASSLNLAGAGETQYF; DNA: TGTGCCAGCAGCCTAAACTTAGCGGGAGCGGGTGAGACCCAGTACTTC